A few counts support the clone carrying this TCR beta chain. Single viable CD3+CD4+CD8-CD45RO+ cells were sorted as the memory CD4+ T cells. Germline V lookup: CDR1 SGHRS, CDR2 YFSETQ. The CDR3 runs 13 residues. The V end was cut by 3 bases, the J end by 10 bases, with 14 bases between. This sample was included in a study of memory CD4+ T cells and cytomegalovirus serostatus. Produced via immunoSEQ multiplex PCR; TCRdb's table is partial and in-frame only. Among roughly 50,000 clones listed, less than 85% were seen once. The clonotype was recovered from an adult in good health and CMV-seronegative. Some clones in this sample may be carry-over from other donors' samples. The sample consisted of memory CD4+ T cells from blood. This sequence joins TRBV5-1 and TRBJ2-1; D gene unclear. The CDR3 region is CASSSSSEKEQFF. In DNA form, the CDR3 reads TGCGCCAGCAGCTCCTCTAGTGAGAAGGAGCAGTTCTTC.